The T cell receptor (beta chain) under discussion was sequenced for a study of OX40 agonist ivuxolimab in advanced cancers. TCRdb keeps only in-frame clones here, not all; method: immunoSEQ multiplex PCR. Of tens of thousands of clones in the sample, 83% were seen once. Germline CDR1 reads LNHDA; CDR2 reads SQIVND (reference sequence). V lost 3 bases to trimming and J lost 3 bases; unmatched junction nucleotides: 1. The CDR3 has 14 amino acids. The sequences come from CD4+ or CD8+ T cells sorted from blood, collected in a trial of the OX40 agonist ivuxolimab. The source of this sequence is an adult with an advanced solid tumor such as melanoma, head and neck, liver or kidney cancer. The chain uses TRBV19 and TRBJ2-2; 7 positions agree with TRBD1. The CDR3 loop is CASSITGDTGELFF. The CDR3 DNA follows: TGTGCCAGTAGTATCACAGGGGACACCGGGGAGCTGTTTTTT.